This TCR beta chain is from a study of blood T cell repertoires in COVID-19. Turning to the study itself: The United States, Italy and Spain supplied acute and convalescent COVID-19 samples. The cDNA or gDNA used as material had been derived from T cells, B-cell-depleted T cells, or PBMCs.

As originally analysed: Amplification of reference gene primers provided the estimated nucleated cell counts. The assay was immunoSEQ multiplex PCR, and TCRdb's table has in-frame clones only and misses some. That table is the source of V, J and clone size, and D and trimming were worked out from the DNA. The sample lists hundreds of thousands of clones; over 75% were seen once. This sequence was found in a human donor in a cohort sampled during active COVID-19. Sequences were obtained from peripheral blood.

The CDR3 loop reads CASSRAGTNTEAFF. The CDR3 DNA is TGTGCCAGCAGCCGAGCGGGCACGAACACTGAAGCTTTCTTT. The V gene is TRBV27, the J gene TRBJ1-1; D gene uncertain. V lost 6 bases and J lost 1, with 12 bases in between. CDR1 is MNHEY, CDR2 SMNVEV, per germline (reference sequence). The CDR3 runs to 14 residues.